The T cell receptor (beta chain) described here comes from a study of regulatory T cells in long-lasting Graves disease. Study results and limitations: Persistent disease preferred TRBV28, TRBJ1-2 and TRBJ2-5; new disease, TRBV20-1 and TRBJ2-1.

Comment on this clonotype: What it recognizes is unknown.

Indicated time point: newly diagnosed GD, antithyroid drugs for less than 3 months. Extracted PBMC RNA gave rise to the TCR library. The patients included were those that came from an endocrinology department in Xi'an, China. Sequencing libraries for TCR beta were prepared with iRepertoire HTBI primers and Arm-PCR of CDR3 regions. TCRdb reanalysed the multiplex PCR reads using MiXCR and keeps one entry per CDR3 protein. The sample includes around 450,000 distinct CDR3 sequences, 15% to 20% seen only once; the top ten take 9% to 15%. This CDR3 is built from 12 residues. Germline-derived CDR1 and CDR2 are GTSNPN and SVGIG (reference sequence). V was pared by 3 bases and J by 4 bases, with 6 bases between. These data also formed part of another study, on T cells in Graves' hyperthyroidism and ophthalmopathy. This second study says: Lactation, pregnancy, other autoimmune disease or uncontrolled infection excluded patients.

This TCR came from a man aged 35-49 years with Graves disease. The input for sequencing was peripheral blood mononuclear cells (PBMCs), taken at new diagnosis, from a patient treated with antithyroid drugs. The rearrangement uses TRBV30 and TRBJ2-2; D is undetermined. The DNA for the CDR3 is TGTGCCTGGAGATTCTCCACCGGGGAGCTGTTTTTT. This gives the protein CAWRFSTGELFF.